These T cell receptor beta chains were read from a single sample in a study of blood T cell repertoires in COVID-19. Measured with immunoSEQ multiplex PCR; TCRdb has only the in-frame clones, and not every one. Altogether some 400,000 clones are present, around 86% being singletons, with the ten largest covering about 3%. Sequencing used peripheral blood. The receptors were sampled from a human donor in a cohort sampled during active COVID-19. CDR3s include the opening cysteine and the closing phenylalanine or tryptophan. D genes are given only for firm matches. Clone size is given for some rows only: seen once, a few or many times, or a class if the clone is expanded.

CASRTGTVNSPLHF | TGTGCCAGCAGAACCGGGACAGTAAATTCACCCCTCCACTTT | TRBJ1-6 | TRBV11-2 | TRBD1 | NA
CASSSRAGSTDTQYF | TGTGCCAGCAGTTCCCGAGCGGGTAGCACAGATACGCAGTATTTT | TRBJ2-3 | TRBV6-5 | NA | NA
CATSDRDRGRAFF | TGTGCCACCAGTGACCGGGACAGGGGAAGAGCTTTCTTT | TRBJ1-1 | TRBV24-1 | TRBD1 | NA
CASSSSREPPRETQYF | TGTGCCAGCAGTTCGTCCCGGGAGCCCCCACGGGAGACCCAGTACTTC | TRBJ2-5 | TRBV6-2/TRBV6-3 | NA | NA
CSVETGSGNTIYF | TGCAGCGTTGAGACAGGCTCTGGAAACACCATATATTTT | TRBJ1-3 | TRBV29-1 | NA | NA
CASRSRTDPYNEQFF | TGCGCCAGCAGATCGAGGACAGATCCCTACAATGAGCAGTTCTTC | TRBJ2-1 | TRBV5-1 | NA | NA
CASSPDSGTEAIPLHF | TGTGCCAGCAGCCCAGACTCCGGGACAGAGGCTATCCCCCTCCACTTT | TRBJ1-6 | TRBV7-9 | TRBD1 | few
CASSQPGGGSSEAFF | TGTGCCAGCAGCCAACCAGGAGGGGGCTCGAGTGAAGCTTTCTTT | TRBJ1-1 | TRBV11-2 | TRBD1 | NA
CASSVMGGSYNEQFF | TGTGCCAGCAGCGTAATGGGGGGATCCTACAATGAGCAGTTCTTC | TRBJ2-1 | TRBV9 | NA | NA
CAWDIAGARETQYF | TGTGCCTGGGATATAGCGGGAGCGAGGGAGACCCAGTACTTC | TRBJ2-5 | TRBV30 | TRBD2 | NA
CASSEAIGRGLVGYTF | TGTGCCAGCAGTGAAGCGATAGGCAGGGGGCTGGTTGGCTACACCTTC | TRBJ1-2 | TRBV6-1 | TRBD1 | NA
CAWSSPPRQGNTEAFF | TGTGCCTGGAGCTCCCCACCCCGGCAGGGGAACACTGAAGCTTTCTTT | TRBJ1-1 | TRBV30 | NA | few
CASSYADTINYGYTF | TGTGCCAGCAGTTATGCCGACACAATTAACTATGGCTACACCTTC | TRBJ1-2 | TRBV7-8 | NA | NA
CASIPNRGLSYGYTF | TGTGCCAGCATCCCCAACAGGGGGCTCTCCTATGGCTACACCTTC | TRBJ1-2 | TRBV2 | TRBD1 | NA
CATSGWGGNQPQHF | TGTGCCACCAGTGGTTGGGGGGGCAATCAGCCCCAGCATTTT | TRBJ1-5 | TRBV24-1 | NA | NA
CASRGQGANYGYTF | TGTGCCAGCAGGGGACAGGGGGCTAACTATGGCTACACCTTC | TRBJ1-2 | TRBV6-6 | TRBD1 | few
CASSPAGGGTQYF | TGTGCCAGCAGCCCAGCGGGGGGAGGTACGCAGTATTTT | TRBJ2-3 | TRBV5-4 | TRBD2 | NA
CASSLTSDLGYEQYF | TGCGCCAGCAGCTTAACTAGCGACCTTGGGTACGAGCAGTACTTC | TRBJ2-7 | TRBV5-1 | TRBD2 | NA
CASSLAAAGGGGELFF | TGTGCCAGCAGCTTAGCGGCGGCGGGGGGTGGCGGGGAGCTGTTTTTT | TRBJ2-2 | TRBV7-2 | TRBD2 | NA
CASSPRGQGYTDTQYF | TGCGCCAGCAGCCCCCGGGGACAGGGATACACAGATACGCAGTATTTT | TRBJ2-3 | TRBV5-1 | TRBD1 | NA
CASSPSTGTENIQYF | TGTGCCAGCTCACCCTCAACCGGGACAGAAAACATTCAGTACTTC | TRBJ2-4 | TRBV18 | TRBD1 | NA
CASSDRTGTDTQYF | TGTGCCAGCAGCGACAGGACCGGCACAGATACGCAGTATTTT | TRBJ2-3 | TRBV7-9 | NA | NA
CASSQGPEGFNSPLHF | TGTGCCAGCAGCCAAGGCCCGGAGGGGTTTAATTCACCCCTCCACTTT | TRBJ1-6 | TRBV14 | NA | NA
CASSDPSGLALETQYF | TGTGCCAGCAGTGACCCGTCAGGACTAGCCTTGGAGACCCAGTACTTC | TRBJ2-5 | TRBV6-4 | TRBD2 | NA
CASSQVVIRMHF | TGTGCCAGCAGCCAAGTAGTTATCCGTATGCACTTC | TRBJ2-5 | TRBV3-1/TRBV3-2 | NA | NA
CASSLTQGNYGYTF | TGCGCCAGCAGCTTGACACAGGGCAACTATGGCTACACCTTC | TRBJ1-2 | TRBV5-1 | NA | NA
CASSQSGGVNEQFF | TGTGCCAGCAGCCAAAGCGGGGGAGTCAATGAGCAGTTCTTC | TRBJ2-1 | TRBV7-3 | TRBD2 | NA
CASSLDAGDQETQYF | TGTGCCAGCAGCTTAGATGCGGGCGACCAAGAGACCCAGTACTTC | TRBJ2-5 | TRBV11-2 | NA | once
CASSPPQGAANEKLFF | TGTGCCAGCAGCCCACCCCAGGGGGCGGCTAATGAAAAACTGTTTTTT | TRBJ1-4 | TRBV3-1/TRBV3-2 | TRBD1 | NA
CASSQEGGTNEKLFF | TGCGCCAGCAGCCAAGAGGGGGGAACTAATGAAAAACTGTTTTTT | TRBJ1-4 | TRBV4-1 | NA | NA
CATSEGGGLGDTQYF | TGTGCCACCAGTGAGGGAGGGGGACTAGGAGATACGCAGTATTTT | TRBJ2-3 | TRBV24-1 | TRBD2 | NA
CASSVTPNTEAFF | TGCGCCAGCAGTGTCACACCGAACACTGAAGCTTTCTTT | TRBJ1-1 | TRBV10-1 | NA | once
CASTPDRGNYGYTF | TGTGCCAGCACTCCGGACAGGGGAAACTATGGCTACACCTTC | TRBJ1-2 | TRBV2 | TRBD1 | NA
CASSATRTVRSSNQPQHF | TGTGCCAGCTCCGCTACGAGGACAGTGCGATCTAGCAATCAGCCCCAGCATTTT | TRBJ1-5 | TRBV18 | NA | few
CATSDRDSPDDTQYF | TGTGCCACCAGTGATAGGGACTCCCCGGACGATACGCAGTATTTT | TRBJ2-3 | TRBV24-1 | NA | NA
CSIPGRASPYEQYF | TGCAGCATTCCCGGGAGAGCGTCTCCCTACGAGCAGTACTTC | TRBJ2-7 | TRBV29-1 | NA | NA
CASSPWTSGRKKTQYF | TGTGCCAGCAGCCCCTGGACTAGCGGGAGGAAGAAGACCCAGTACTTC | TRBJ2-5 | TRBV4-2 | TRBD2 | NA
CASSLEEPLHF | TGTGCCAGCAGCTTGGAGGAGCCCCTCCACTTT | TRBJ1-6 | TRBV5-8 | NA | once
CASTPSSGSMGYEQYF | TGTGCCAGCACCCCATCGAGCGGGAGTATGGGTTACGAGCAGTACTTC | TRBJ2-7 | TRBV2 | TRBD2 | NA
CASSTGRGETQYF | TGTGCCAGCAGTACAGGGAGGGGAGAGACCCAGTACTTC | TRBJ2-5 | TRBV2 | NA | NA